Sequencing of this TCR beta chain was carried out in a study of shared clonotypes between healthy human individuals. Study-level background: Aged 18 to 49, the donors were two women and three men.

The CDR3 has 14 amino acids. Trimming removed 4 bases from V and 4 bases from J, with 13 bases in between. CDR1 MDHEN and CDR2 SYDVKM come from the germline V gene. This clone turned up a few times. Its antigen is unknown. Study-level results: Richness estimates generally favored naive over memory subsets.

The authors distributed each subset's genomic DNA evenly over several immunoSEQ plates. The assay was immunoSEQ multiplex PCR, and TCRdb's table has in-frame clones only and misses some. The data contain about 2.1 million clones, roughly 91% of them singletons. CD8 cells classed as naive were CD45RO-negative and positively selected for CCR7, excluding terminally differentiated effector memory CD45RA+ cells. This clonotype was obtained from a man younger than 35 in good health. Some clones in this sample may be carry-over from other donors' samples. The rearrangement links TRBV28 to TRBJ1-1, with D unresolved. Sequenced input: naive CD8+ T cells from PBMCs. This CDR3 reads CASSYRAGSTEAFF. CDR3 coding DNA: TGTGCCAGCAGTTACCGCGCGGGCAGCACTGAAGCTTTCTTT.